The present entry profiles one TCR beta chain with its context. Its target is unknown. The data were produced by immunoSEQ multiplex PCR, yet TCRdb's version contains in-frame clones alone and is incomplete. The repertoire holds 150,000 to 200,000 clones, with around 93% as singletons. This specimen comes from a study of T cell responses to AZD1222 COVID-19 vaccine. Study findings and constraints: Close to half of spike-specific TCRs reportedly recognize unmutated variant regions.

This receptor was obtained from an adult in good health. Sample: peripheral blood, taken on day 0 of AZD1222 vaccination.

The CDR3 is CASRQTTYSAYEQYF. The CDR3 bases are TGTGCCAGCAGACAGACTACTTATAGCGCCTACGAGCAGTACTTC. The gene calls are TRBV6-6 and TRBJ2-7, with D tentatively TRBD2 (5 bases). The CDR3 is 15 residues long. V was shortened by 6 bases and J by 2 bases, with 17 bases between the two germline ends. Per germline, CDR1 MNHNY and CDR2 SVGAGI (reference sequence).